This T cell receptor beta chain was observed in a study of blood T cells in healthy people across ages. Study outcomes and limitations: Bulk PBMC profiling left naive and antigen-experienced comparisons inconclusive.

CDR1 is KGHDR and CDR2 is SFDVKD in the germline V gene. V was clipped by 2 bases and J by 4 bases, with 11 bases between them. The CDR3 is made up of 15 amino acids. For the second PCR, which ran for 7 to 11 cycles, a sample-barcoded 5' primer and a J-beta primer mix were used. A template-switch adaptor that had 12 random nucleotides put a tag on each cDNA molecule. MiXCR, applied by TCRdb to the 5' RACE reads, yields one record per CDR3 protein. The repertoire consists of roughly 1,800,000 distinct CDR3 sequences, with around half occurring once and the leading ten covering approximately 2.1%. Peripheral blood from each donor was collected in a volume of about 10 milliliters. This clonotype was picked up a small number of times. Its antigen remains unidentified.

The rearrangement links TRBV24-1 to TRBJ1-5; D perhaps matches TRBD1 (5 bases). The specimen sequenced was blood. This receptor was obtained from a woman aged 35 to 49 in good health. CDR3 sequence (DNA): TGTGCCACCAGTGATTCCAGGGCCGGGAATCAGCCCCAGCATTTT. Encoded protein: CATSDSRAGNQPQHF.